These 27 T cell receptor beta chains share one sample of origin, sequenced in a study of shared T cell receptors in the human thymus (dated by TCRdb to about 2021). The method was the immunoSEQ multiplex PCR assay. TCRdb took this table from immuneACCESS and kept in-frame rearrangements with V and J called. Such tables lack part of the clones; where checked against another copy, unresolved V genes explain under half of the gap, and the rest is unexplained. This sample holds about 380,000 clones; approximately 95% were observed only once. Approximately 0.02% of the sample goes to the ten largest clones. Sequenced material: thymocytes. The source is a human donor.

The CDR3 sequence: CASSAPGPGGKNIQYF. In DNA form, the CDR3 reads TGTGCCAGCAGCGCCCCGGGACCCGGGGGAAAAAACATTCAGTACTTC. The V call is TRBV7-6, the J call TRBJ2-4; D is perhaps TRBD2 (6 bases). From germline, CDR1 is SGHVS and CDR2 FNYEAQ. V was shortened by 5 bases and J by 4 bases, with 18 bases between the two germline ends. The CDR3 spans 16 residues.

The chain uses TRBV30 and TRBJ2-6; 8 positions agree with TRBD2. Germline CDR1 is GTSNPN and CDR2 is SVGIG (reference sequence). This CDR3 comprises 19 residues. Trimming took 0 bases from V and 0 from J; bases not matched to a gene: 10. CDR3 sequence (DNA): TGTGCCTGGAGTGTCGGTTTAGGCGGGAGGCTCTCTGGGGCCAACGTCCTGACTTTC. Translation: CAWSVGLGGRLSGANVLTF.

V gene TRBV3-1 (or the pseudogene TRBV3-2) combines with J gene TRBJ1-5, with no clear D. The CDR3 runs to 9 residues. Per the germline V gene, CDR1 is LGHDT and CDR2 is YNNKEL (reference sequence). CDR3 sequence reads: CAGNQPQHF. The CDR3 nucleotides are TGTGCGGGCAATCAGCCCCAGCATTTT.

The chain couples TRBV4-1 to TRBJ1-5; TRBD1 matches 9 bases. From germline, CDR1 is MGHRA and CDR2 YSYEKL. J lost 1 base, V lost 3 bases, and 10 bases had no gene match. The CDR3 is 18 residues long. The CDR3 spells CASSHTGGLILSNQPQHF. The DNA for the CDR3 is TGCGCCAGCAGCCATACAGGGGGCCTGATTTTGAGCAATCAGCCCCAGCATTTT.

CDR3 residues: CASSFSIPWAGIHEQYF. For the CDR3, the DNA is TGTGCCAGCAGTTTCTCCATCCCTTGGGCCGGGATACACGAGCAGTACTTC. The chain couples TRBV28 to TRBJ2-7; weak D call: TRBD2 (5 bases). This CDR3 is 17 amino acids long. V was pared by 3 bases and J by 5 bases, with 23 bases between. Germline-derived CDR1 and CDR2 are MDHEN and SYDVKM. Variable domain in full (rest from reference TRBV28 and TRBJ2-7): DVKVTQSSRYLVKRTGEKVFLECVQDMDHENMFWYRQDPGLGLRLIYFSYDVKMKEKGDIPEGYSVSREKKERFSLILESASTNQTSMYLCASSFSIPWAGIHEQYFGPGTRLTVT.

The CDR3, as DNA: TGTGCCAGCTCACCTCCAAAAGGTCAGGGGGGCAATCAGCCCCAGCATTTT. Amino acids: CASSPPKGQGGNQPQHF. V is TRBV18 and J is TRBJ1-5, with TRBD1 matching over 7 bases. CDR1 is KGHSH and CDR2 is LQKENI in the germline V gene. This CDR3 spans 17 amino acids. The trim removed 3 bases at V and 2 bases at J, leaving 10 bases unmatched.

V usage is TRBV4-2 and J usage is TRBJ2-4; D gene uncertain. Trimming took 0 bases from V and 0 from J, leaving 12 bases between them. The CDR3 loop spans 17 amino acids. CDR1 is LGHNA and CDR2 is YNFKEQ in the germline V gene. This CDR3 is CASSQEYVPIAKNIQYF. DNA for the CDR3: TGTGCCAGCAGCCAAGAATATGTCCCTATAGCCAAAAACATTCAGTACTTC.

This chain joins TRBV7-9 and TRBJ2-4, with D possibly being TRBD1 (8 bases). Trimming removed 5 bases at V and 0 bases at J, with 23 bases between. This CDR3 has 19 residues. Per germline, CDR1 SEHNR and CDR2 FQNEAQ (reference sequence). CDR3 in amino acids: CASSIRQGQGLLAKNIQYF. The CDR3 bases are TGTGCCAGCAGCATACGTCAAGGACAGGGACTACTAGCCAAAAACATTCAGTACTTC.

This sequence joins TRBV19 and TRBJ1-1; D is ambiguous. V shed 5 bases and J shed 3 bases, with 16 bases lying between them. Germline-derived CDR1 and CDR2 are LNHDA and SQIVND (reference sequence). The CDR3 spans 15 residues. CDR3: CASSSPGTEDTEAFF. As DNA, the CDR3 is TGTGCCAGTAGTTCGCCCGGTACGGAGGACACTGAAGCTTTCTTT. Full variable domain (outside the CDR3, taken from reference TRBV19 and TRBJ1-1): DGGITQSPKYLFRKEGQNVTLSCEQNLNHDAMYWYRQDPGQGLRLIYYSQIVNDFQKGDIAEGYSVSREKKESFPLTVTSAQKNPTAFYLCASSSPGTEDTEAFFGQGTRLTVV.

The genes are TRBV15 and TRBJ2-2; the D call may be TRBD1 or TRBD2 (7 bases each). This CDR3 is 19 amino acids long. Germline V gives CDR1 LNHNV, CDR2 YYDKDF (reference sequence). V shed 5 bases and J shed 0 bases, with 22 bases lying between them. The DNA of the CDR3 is TGTGCCACCAGCCATACGGGCAGGGGGAGGGGGCCGAACACCGGGGAGCTGTTTTTT. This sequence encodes CATSHTGRGRGPNTGELFF.

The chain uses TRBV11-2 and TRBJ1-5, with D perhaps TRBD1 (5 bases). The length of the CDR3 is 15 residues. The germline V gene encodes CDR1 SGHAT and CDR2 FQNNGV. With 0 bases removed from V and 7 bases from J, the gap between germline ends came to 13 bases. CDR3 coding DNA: TGTGCCAGCAGCTTAGATATCACACGGGGGCAGCCCCAGCATTTT. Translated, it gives CASSLDITRGQPQHF.

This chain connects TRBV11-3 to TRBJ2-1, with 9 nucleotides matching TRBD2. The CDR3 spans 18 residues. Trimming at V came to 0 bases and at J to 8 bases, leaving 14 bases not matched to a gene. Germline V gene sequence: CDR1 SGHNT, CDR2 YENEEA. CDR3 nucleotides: TGTGCCAGCAGCTTAGATGAGGGATCTGAGCGGGAGGCCGATGAGCAGTTCTTC. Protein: CASSLDEGSEREADEQFF.

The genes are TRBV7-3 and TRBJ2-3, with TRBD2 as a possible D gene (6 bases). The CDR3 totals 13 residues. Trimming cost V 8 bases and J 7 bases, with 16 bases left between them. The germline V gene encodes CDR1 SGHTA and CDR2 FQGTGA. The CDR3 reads CASALAGRNTQYF. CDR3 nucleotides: TGTGCCAGCGCACTAGCAGGTCGGAATACGCAGTATTTT. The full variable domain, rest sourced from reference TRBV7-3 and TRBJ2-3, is GAGVSQTPSNKVTEKGKYVELRCDPISGHTALYWYRQSLGQGPEFLIYFQGTGAADDSGLPNDRFFAVRPEGSVSTLKIQRTERGDSAVYLCASALAGRNTQYFGPGTRLTVL.

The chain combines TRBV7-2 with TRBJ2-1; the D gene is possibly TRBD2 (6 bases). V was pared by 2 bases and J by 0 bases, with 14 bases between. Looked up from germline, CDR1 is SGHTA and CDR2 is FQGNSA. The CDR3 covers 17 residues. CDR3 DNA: TGTGCCAGCAGCTTATCCTTCGAGCGGGCCTCCTACAATGAGCAGTTCTTC. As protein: CASSLSFERASYNEQFF. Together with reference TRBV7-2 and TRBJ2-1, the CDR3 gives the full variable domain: GAGVSQSPSNKVTEKGKDVELRCDPISGHTALYWYRQSLGQGLEFLIYFQGNSAPDKSGLPSDRFSAERTGGSVSTLTIQRTQQEDSAVYLCASSLSFERASYNEQFFGPGTRLTVL.

The CDR3 DNA reads TGTGCCAGCAGCTTGAGGGACTACACGAATGAGCAGTTCTTC. It yields the protein CASSLRDYTNEQFF. The V and J genes are TRBV5-4 and TRBJ2-1, with 7 bases aligning to TRBD2. The CDR3 has 14 residues. V shed 1 base, J shed 7 bases, and the junction held 5 bases outside the gene matches. In germline, CDR1 is SGHNT, CDR2 YYREEE (reference sequence). Full variable domain (outside the CDR3, taken from reference TRBV5-4 and TRBJ2-1): ETGVTQSPTHLIKTRGQQVTLRCSSQSGHNTVSWYQQALGQGPQFIFQYYREEENGRGNFPPRFSGLQFPNYSSELNVNALELDDSALYLCASSLRDYTNEQFFGPGTRLTVL.

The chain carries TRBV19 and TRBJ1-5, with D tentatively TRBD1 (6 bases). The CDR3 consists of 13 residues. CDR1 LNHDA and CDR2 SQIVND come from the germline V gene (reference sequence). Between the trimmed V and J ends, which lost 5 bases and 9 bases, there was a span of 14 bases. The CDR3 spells CASSRQARGPQHF. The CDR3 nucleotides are TGTGCCAGTAGTCGACAGGCCAGGGGGCCCCAGCATTTT.

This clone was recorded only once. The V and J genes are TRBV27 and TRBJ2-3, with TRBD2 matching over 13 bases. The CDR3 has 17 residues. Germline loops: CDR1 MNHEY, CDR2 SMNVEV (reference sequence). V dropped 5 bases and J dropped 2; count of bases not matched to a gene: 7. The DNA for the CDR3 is TGTGCCAGCAGTCAAGGACTAGCGGGAGTTTTCACAGATACGCAGTATTTT. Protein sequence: CASSQGLAGVFTDTQYF.

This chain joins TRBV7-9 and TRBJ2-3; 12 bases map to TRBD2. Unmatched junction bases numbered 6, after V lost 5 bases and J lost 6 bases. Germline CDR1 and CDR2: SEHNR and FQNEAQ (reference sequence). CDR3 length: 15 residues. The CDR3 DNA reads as TGTGCCAGCAGCCACGGACTAGCGGGAACCGATACGCAGTATTTT. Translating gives CASSHGLAGTDTQYF.

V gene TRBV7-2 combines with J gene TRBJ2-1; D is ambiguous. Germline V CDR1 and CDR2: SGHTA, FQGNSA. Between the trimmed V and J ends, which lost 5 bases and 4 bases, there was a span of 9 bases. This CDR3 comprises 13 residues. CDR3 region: CASSPPFYNEQFF. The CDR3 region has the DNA TGTGCCAGCAGCCCGCCTTTTTACAATGAGCAGTTCTTC.

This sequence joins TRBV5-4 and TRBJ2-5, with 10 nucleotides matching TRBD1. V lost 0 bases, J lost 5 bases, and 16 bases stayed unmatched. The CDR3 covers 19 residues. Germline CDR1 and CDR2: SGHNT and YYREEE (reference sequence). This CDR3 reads CASSLGNSRDRGGGETQYF. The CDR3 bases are TGTGCCAGCAGCTTGGGAAACTCCCGGGACAGGGGAGGAGGGGAGACCCAGTACTTC.

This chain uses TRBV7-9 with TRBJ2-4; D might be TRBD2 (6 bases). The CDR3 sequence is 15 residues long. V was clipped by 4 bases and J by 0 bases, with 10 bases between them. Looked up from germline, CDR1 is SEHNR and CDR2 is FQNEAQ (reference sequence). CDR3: CASSSSGLAKNIQYF. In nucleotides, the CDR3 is TGTGCCAGCAGCTCCAGCGGGCTAGCCAAAAACATTCAGTACTTC.

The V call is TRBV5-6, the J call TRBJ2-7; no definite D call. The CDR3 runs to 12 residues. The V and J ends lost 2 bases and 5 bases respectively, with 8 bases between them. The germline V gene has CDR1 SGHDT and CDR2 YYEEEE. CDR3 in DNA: TGTGCCAGCAGCTTAAACACGGACGAGCAGTACTTC. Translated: CASSLNTDEQYF.

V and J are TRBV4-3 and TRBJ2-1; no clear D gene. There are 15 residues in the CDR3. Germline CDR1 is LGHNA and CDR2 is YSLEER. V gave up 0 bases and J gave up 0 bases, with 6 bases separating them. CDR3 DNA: TGCGCCAGCAGCCAAGAACCAAGCTCCTACAATGAGCAGTTCTTC. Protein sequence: CASSQEPSSYNEQFF.

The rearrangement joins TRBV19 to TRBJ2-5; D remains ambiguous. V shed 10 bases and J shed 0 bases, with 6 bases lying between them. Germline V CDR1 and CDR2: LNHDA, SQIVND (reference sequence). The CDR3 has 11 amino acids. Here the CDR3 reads CATTDQETQYF. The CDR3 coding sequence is TGTGCCACCACGGACCAAGAGACCCAGTACTTC.

The chain's CDR3 is CASSLGGGHRGRQLRRGYTF. For the CDR3, the DNA is TGTGCCAGCAGCTTGGGAGGGGGACACAGGGGGCGCCAGCTACGTCGTGGCTACACCTTC. The chain joins TRBV5-8 to TRBJ1-2; 9 bases agree with TRBD1. Trimming removed 0 bases from V and 7 bases from J; junction bases left unmatched: 22. Germline V lookup: CDR1 SGHTS, CDR2 YDEGEE. This CDR3 comprises 20 residues.

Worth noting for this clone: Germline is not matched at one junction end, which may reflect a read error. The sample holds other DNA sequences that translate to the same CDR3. CDR3 residues: CASSLLPGFYEQYF. The CDR3 coding sequence is TGCGCCAGCAGTTTGCTCCCAGGGTTCTACGAGCAGTACTTC. V usage is TRBV27 and J usage is TRBJ2-7; D is perhaps TRBD1 (5 bases). Germline CDR1 MNHEY, CDR2 SMNVEV (reference sequence). The CDR3 length is 14 residues.

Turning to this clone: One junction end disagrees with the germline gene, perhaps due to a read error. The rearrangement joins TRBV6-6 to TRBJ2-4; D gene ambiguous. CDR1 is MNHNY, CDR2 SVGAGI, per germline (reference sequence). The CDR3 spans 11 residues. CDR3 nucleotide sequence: TGTGCCAGCAGCCAAGGACCGGTCCCGGACTTC. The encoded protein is CASSQGPVPDF.